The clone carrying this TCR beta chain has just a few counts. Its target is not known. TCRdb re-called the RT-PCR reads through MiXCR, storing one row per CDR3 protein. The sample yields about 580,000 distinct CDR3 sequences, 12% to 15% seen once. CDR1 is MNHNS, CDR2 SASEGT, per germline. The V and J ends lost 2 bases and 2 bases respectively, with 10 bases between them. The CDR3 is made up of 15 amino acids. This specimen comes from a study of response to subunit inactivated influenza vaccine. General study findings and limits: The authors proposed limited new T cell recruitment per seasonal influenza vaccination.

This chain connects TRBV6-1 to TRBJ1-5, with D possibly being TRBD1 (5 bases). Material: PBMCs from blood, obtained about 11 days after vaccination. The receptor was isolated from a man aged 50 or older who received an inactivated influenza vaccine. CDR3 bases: TGTGCCAGCAGTGAACGTCAGGGTGGCAATCAGCCCCAGCATTTT. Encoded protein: CASSERQGGNQPQHF.